This entry lists 22 T cell receptor beta chains sequenced from one sample in a study of CD8 T cells in ankylosing spondylitis. Each CDR3 protein gets one entry after TCRdb re-called the 5' RACE reads with MiXCR. The repertoire holds 40,000 or so distinct CDR3 sequences, with 3% as singletons. The material sequenced was blood, either unsorted or a sorted T cell fraction (not recorded which). The receptors come from a male donor with ankylosing spondylitis or in good health (not recorded which).

This clonotype was counted a few times. This chain joins TRBV28 and TRBJ2-7; the match to TRBD1 covers 7 bases. Germline V gives CDR1 MDHEN, CDR2 SYDVKM. Trimming removed 4 bases from V and 0 bases from J; junction bases left unmatched: 9. This CDR3 contains 16 residues. The CDR3 here is CASSSTGAPFSYEQYF. The CDR3, as DNA: TGTGCCAGCAGTTCAACAGGGGCCCCCTTCTCCTACGAGCAGTACTTC.

This clonotype has ten or more counts. This sequence joins TRBV9 and TRBJ2-1, with D possibly TRBD2 on 8 matching bases. The V and J ends lost 0 bases and 8 bases respectively, with 15 bases between them. Germline loops: CDR1 SGDLS, CDR2 YYNGEE. The CDR3 is made up of 15 amino acids. The CDR3, as DNA: TGTGCCAGCAGCGTAGGACCGGGAGGGGGCGATGAGCAGTTCTTC. Amino acid sequence: CASSVGPGGGDEQFF.

This clonotype is judged medium-sized (0.01 to 0.1%). The J gene is TRBJ1-1, the V gene TRBV9; maybe TRBD1 (6 bases). The CDR3 totals 14 residues. CDR1 is SGDLS and CDR2 is YYNGEE in the germline V gene. The V and J ends lost 0 bases and 6 bases respectively, with 12 bases between them. The CDR3 is CASSVVSAGAEAFF. CDR3 in DNA: TGTGCCAGCAGCGTAGTAAGTGCAGGGGCTGAAGCTTTCTTT.

This chain connects TRBV9 to TRBJ2-1, with D unclear. The length of the CDR3 is 15 residues. Trimming removed 0 bases at V and 5 bases at J, with 12 bases between. The germline V gene encodes CDR1 SGDLS and CDR2 YYNGEE. The chain's CDR3 is CASSVDAYSDNEQFF. CDR3 DNA sequence: TGTGCCAGCAGCGTAGATGCCTATTCCGACAATGAGCAGTTCTTC.

There are many counts of this clonotype. The rearrangement joins TRBV9 to TRBJ2-5; weak D call: TRBD1 (6 bases). The V end was cut by 0 bases, the J end by 5 bases, with 11 bases between. The length of the CDR3 is 14 residues. In germline, CDR1 is SGDLS, CDR2 YYNGEE. The CDR3 DNA is TGTGCCAGCAGCGTAGCTTATGGGGGCGAGACCCAGTACTTC. This codes for CASSVAYGGETQYF. Complete variable domain (other parts from reference TRBV9 and TRBJ2-5): DSGVTQTPKHLITATGQRVTLRCSPRSGDLSVYWYQQSLDQGLQFLIQYYNGEERAKGNILERFSAQQFPDLHSELNLSSLELGDSALYFCASSVAYGGETQYFGPGTRLLVL.

This clonotype was seen ten or more times. CDR3 DNA: TGTGCCAGCAGCCCCCTACCGGGTACTAGCGGCAATGAGCAGTTCTTC. The encoded protein is CASSPLPGTSGNEQFF. The rearrangement links TRBV9 to TRBJ2-1; 8 bases map to TRBD2. Trimming removed 4 bases from V and 6 bases from J; junction bases left unmatched: 12. The CDR3 runs 16 residues. Germline V lookup: CDR1 SGDLS, CDR2 YYNGEE.

This clonotype has at least ten counts. This chain links TRBV9 with TRBJ1-4; TRBD1 agrees at 10 bases. V dropped 3 bases and J dropped 6; count of bases not matched to a gene: 5. This CDR3 is built from 15 residues. Germline CDR1 is SGDLS and CDR2 is YYNGEE. The CDR3 coding sequence is TGTGCCAGCAGCGCCGGGACAGGGGCCTATGAAAAACTGTTTTTT. Protein sequence: CASSAGTGAYEKLFF.

This clonotype came up many times. The J gene is TRBJ2-1, the V gene TRBV9, with D possibly called TRBD1 or TRBD2 (8 bases each). V shed 3 bases and J shed 4 bases, with 17 bases lying between them. Germline assignment: CDR1 SGDLS and CDR2 YYNGEE. The CDR3 totals 16 residues. The CDR3 DNA reads TGTGCCAGCAGCGCGGGGGGGACAGGTGCTTACAATGAGCAGTTCTTC. It encodes CASSAGGTGAYNEQFF.

This clonotype was counted many times. The rearrangement links TRBV9 to TRBJ2-1; no firm D call. Germline V gene data show CDR1 as SGDLS and CDR2 as YYNGEE. The CDR3 extends over 13 amino acids. V lost 4 bases and J lost 10, with 15 bases in between. CDR3 coding DNA: TGTGCCAGCAGCCCGACCCGAAGGATGGAGCAGTTCTTC. Residues: CASSPTRRMEQFF.

This clonotype was seen repeatedly, ten times or more. This sequence joins TRBV9 and TRBJ2-3, with D unclear. Germline lookup yields CDR1 SGDLS and CDR2 YYNGEE. The CDR3 is made up of 14 amino acids. Trimming stripped 0 bases from V and 2 bases from J, with 7 bases between. CDR3 in DNA: TGTGCCAGCAGCGTAGAACAAATCACAGATACGCAGTATTTT. Its translation is CASSVEQITDTQYF.

This clonotype was seen at least ten times. This rearrangement joins TRBV9 to TRBJ2-1; 7 bases are shared with TRBD2. The CDR3 spans 15 residues. Looked up from germline, CDR1 is SGDLS and CDR2 is YYNGEE. V shed 4 bases, J shed 1 base, and the junction held 5 bases outside the gene matches. The CDR3 DNA reads TGTGCCAGCAGCTCTGATAGCGGGTCCTACAATGAGCAGTTCTTC. Translation gives CASSSDSGSYNEQFF.

This clonotype was detected many times. V is TRBV9 and J is TRBJ1-1; D is undetermined. V lost 0 bases and J lost 5, with 14 bases in between. The CDR3 runs to 15 residues. CDR1 SGDLS and CDR2 YYNGEE come from the germline V gene. The DNA for the CDR3 is TGTGCCAGCAGCGTAGGGGCCAGAGGGAAGACTGAAGCTTTCTTT. Translated, it gives CASSVGARGKTEAFF. Combining the CDR3 with reference TRBV9 and TRBJ1-1 gives the whole variable domain DSGVTQTPKHLITATGQRVTLRCSPRSGDLSVYWYQQSLDQGLQFLIQYYNGEERAKGNILERFSAQQFPDLHSELNLSSLELGDSALYFCASSVGARGKTEAFFGQGTRLTVV.

The table lists this clonotype with many counts. This sequence joins TRBV21-1 and TRBJ2-7; TRBD1 is taken as the D call from the table, unchecked against the DNA. TRBV21-1 is a listed pseudogene. This CDR3 has 17 residues. The CDR3 loop reads CASSKALWGDRVPEQYV. The CDR3 nucleotides are TGTGCCAGCAGCAAAGCGCTTTGGGGGGACAGGGTGCCCGAGCAGTACGTC.

This clonotype was detected only a few times. The chain joins TRBV9 to TRBJ2-2, with D possibly being TRBD1 (5 bases). V was trimmed by 0 bases and J by 4 bases, leaving 10 bases between them. CDR1 and CDR2 from the germline V gene are SGDLS and YYNGEE. This CDR3 contains 15 residues. The chain's CDR3 is CASSVGGAVTGELFF. DNA of the CDR3: TGTGCCAGCAGCGTAGGGGGCGCCGTCACCGGGGAGCTGTTTTTT.

This clonotype was counted at least ten times. The genes are TRBV9 and TRBJ2-1; 11 bases align to TRBD2. CDR3 length: 15 residues. Germline CDR1 is SGDLS and CDR2 is YYNGEE. Trimming took 0 bases from V and 6 from J; bases not matched to a gene: 2. The CDR3 nucleotides are TGTGCCAGCAGCGTAGTAGCGGGAGGGCCCAATGAGCAGTTCTTC. Residues: CASSVVAGGPNEQFF.

Ten or more counts support this clonotype. The chain employs TRBV9 and TRBJ2-2, with D hard to call. Germline CDR1 and CDR2: SGDLS and YYNGEE. The CDR3 extends over 17 amino acids. V was shortened by 0 bases and J by 0 bases, with 12 bases between the two germline ends. The CDR3 DNA is TGTGCCAGCAGCGTAGGTATAGGGTCCGCGAACACCGGGGAGCTGTTTTTT. It codes for CASSVGIGSANTGELFF.

This clonotype was seen at least ten times. The V call is TRBV9, the J call TRBJ2-5; D gene uncertain. Germline CDR1 reads SGDLS; CDR2 reads YYNGEE. The CDR3 is made up of 13 amino acids. The V end lost 0 bases, the J end lost 4 bases, and 7 bases lay between the germline ends. The CDR3 DNA follows: TGTGCCAGCAGCGTAGCTGACGGAGAGACCCAGTACTTC. It specifies CASSVADGETQYF.

In its sample, this clonotype was seen many times. The J gene is TRBJ2-3, the V gene TRBV9, with a weak D call TRBD1 (6 bases). The germline V and J ends were trimmed by 0 bases and 9 bases, with 11 bases remaining between them. The CDR3 has 13 residues. The germline V gene encodes CDR1 SGDLS and CDR2 YYNGEE. The CDR3 sequence: CASSVEFRGTQYF. CDR3 nucleotides: TGTGCCAGCAGCGTAGAGTTCAGGGGCACGCAGTATTTT.

This clonotype appeared many times. This rearrangement joins TRBV9 to TRBJ2-5, with D possibly TRBD1 on 5 matching bases. Trimming took 3 bases from V and 3 from J, leaving 18 bases between them. The CDR3 covers 16 residues. Germline V CDR1 and CDR2: SGDLS, YYNGEE. CDR3 in amino acids: CASSASLGQVKETQYF. The CDR3 nucleotides read TGTGCCAGCAGCGCCTCCCTGGGGCAGGTCAAAGAGACCCAGTACTTC.

This clonotype was observed at least ten times. The V and J genes are TRBV9 and TRBJ2-2; 9 bases line up with TRBD1. Germline V gene lookup returns CDR1 SGDLS and CDR2 YYNGEE. With 0 bases clipped from V and 3 bases from J, the junction kept 0 bases outside the gene matches. The CDR3 extends over 15 amino acids. The CDR3 DNA follows: TGTGCCAGCAGCGTAGGACAGGGGGACACCGGGGAGCTGTTTTTT. Protein product: CASSVGQGDTGELFF.

This clonotype came up many times. V usage is TRBV9 and J usage is TRBJ2-3, with a weak D call TRBD2 (6 bases). V dropped 1 base and J dropped 5 bases, with 11 bases sitting between them. In germline, CDR1 is SGDLS, CDR2 YYNGEE. The CDR3 is 14 amino acids. The CDR3, as DNA: TGTGCCAGCAGCGTACAAGCGGGTCTAGATACGCAGTATTTT. This encodes CASSVQAGLDTQYF.

The rearrangement links TRBV9 to TRBJ2-4, with a weak D call TRBD2 (5 bases). Germline V gene sequence: CDR1 SGDLS, CDR2 YYNGEE. Between the trimmed V and J ends, which lost 0 bases and 8 bases, there was a span of 9 bases. CDR3 length: 13 amino acids. The chain's CDR3 is CASSVGGFDIQYF. The CDR3 DNA follows: TGTGCCAGCAGCGTAGGAGGGTTTGACATTCAGTACTTC.